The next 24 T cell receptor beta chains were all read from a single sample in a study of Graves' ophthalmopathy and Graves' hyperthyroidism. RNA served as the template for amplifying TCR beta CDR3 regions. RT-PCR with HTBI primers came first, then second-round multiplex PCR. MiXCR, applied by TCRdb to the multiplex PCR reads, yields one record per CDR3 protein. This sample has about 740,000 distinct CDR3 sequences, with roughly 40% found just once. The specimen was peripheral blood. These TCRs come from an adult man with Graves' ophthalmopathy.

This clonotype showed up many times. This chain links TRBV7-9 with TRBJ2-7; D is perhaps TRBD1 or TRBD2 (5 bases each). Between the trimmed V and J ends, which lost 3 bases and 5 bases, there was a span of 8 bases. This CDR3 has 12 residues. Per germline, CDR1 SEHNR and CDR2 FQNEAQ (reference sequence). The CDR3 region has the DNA TGTGCCAGCAGCTTTGGGACCGACGAGCAGTACTTC. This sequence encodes CASSFGTDEQYF.

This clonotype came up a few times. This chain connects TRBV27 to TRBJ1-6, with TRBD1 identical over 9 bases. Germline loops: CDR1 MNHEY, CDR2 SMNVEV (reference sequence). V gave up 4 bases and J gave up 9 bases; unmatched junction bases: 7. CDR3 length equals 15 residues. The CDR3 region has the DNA TGTGCCAGCAGTTCTCCGGGACAGGGAGTTTCACCCCTCCACTTT. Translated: CASSSPGQGVSPLHF.

Here the CDR3 reads CASSICPPVTGELFF. CDR3 nucleotides: TGTGCCAGCAGCATCTGTCCCCCGGTCACCGGGGAGCTGTTTTTT. This sequence joins TRBV25-1 and TRBJ2-2, with D unclear. The length of the CDR3 is 15 residues. Germline V gives CDR1 MGHDK, CDR2 SYGVNS. Trimming took 6 bases from V and 4 from J, leaving 15 bases between them.

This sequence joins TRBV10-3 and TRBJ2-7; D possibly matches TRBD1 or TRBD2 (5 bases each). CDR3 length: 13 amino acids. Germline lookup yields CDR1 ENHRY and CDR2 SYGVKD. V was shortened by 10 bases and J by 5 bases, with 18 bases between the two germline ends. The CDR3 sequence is CATKVGVGNEQYF. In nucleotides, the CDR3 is TGTGCCACCAAGGTGGGGGTCGGTAACGAGCAGTACTTC.

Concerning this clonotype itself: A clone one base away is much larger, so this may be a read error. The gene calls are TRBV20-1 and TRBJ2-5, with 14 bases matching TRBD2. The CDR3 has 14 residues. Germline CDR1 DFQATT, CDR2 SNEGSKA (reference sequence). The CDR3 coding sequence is TGCAGTGCAACGACTAGCGGGAGGGGGGAGACCCGGTACTTC. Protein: CSATTSGRGETRYF.

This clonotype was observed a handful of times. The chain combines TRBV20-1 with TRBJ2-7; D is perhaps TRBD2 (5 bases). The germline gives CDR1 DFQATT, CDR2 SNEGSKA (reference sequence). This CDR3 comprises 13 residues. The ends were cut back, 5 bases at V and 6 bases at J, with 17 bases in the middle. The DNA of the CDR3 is TGCAGTGCTTCGCGAGGGCTAGTCGGCGAGCAGTACTTC. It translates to CSASRGLVGEQYF.

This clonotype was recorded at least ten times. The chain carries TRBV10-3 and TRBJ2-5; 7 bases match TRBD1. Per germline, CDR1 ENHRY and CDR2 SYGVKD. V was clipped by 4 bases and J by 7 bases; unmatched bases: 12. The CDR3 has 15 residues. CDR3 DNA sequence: TGTGCCATCAGTGGGAACAGGGGCCGCCCGGGGACCCAGTACTTC. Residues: CAISGNRGRPGTQYF.

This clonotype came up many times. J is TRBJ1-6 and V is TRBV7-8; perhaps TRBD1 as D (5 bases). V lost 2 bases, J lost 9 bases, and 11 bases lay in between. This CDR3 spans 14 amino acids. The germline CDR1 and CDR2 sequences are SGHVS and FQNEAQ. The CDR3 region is CASSLPPQGSPLHF. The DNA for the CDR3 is TGTGCCAGCAGCTTACCACCTCAGGGTTCACCCCTCCACTTT. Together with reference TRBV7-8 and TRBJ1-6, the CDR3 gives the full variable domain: GAGVSQSPRYKVAKRGQDVALRCDPISGHVSLFWYQQALGQGPEFLTYFQNEAQLDKSGLPSDRFFAERPEGSVSTLKIQRTQQEDSAVYLCASSLPPQGSPLHFGNGTRLTVT.

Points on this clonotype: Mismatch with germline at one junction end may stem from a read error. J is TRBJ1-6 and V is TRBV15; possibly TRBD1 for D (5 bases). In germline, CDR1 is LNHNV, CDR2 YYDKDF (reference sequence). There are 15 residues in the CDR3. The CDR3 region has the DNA TGTGCCAACAGCTTAGACCGGTGGGGGAATTCACCCCTCCACTTT. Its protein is CANSLDRWGNSPLHF.

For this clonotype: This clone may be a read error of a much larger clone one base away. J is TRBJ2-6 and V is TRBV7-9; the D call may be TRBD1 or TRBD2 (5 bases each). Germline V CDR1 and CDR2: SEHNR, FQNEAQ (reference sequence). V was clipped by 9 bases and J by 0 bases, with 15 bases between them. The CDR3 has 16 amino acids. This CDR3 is CASTERGYSGANVLTF. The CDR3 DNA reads TGTGCCAGTACCGAGAGGGGCTACTCTGGGGCCAACGTCCTGACTTTC.

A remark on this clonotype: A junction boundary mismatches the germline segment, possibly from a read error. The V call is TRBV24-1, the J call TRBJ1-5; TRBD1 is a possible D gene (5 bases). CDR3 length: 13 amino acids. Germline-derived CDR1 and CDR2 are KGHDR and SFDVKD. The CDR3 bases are TGTGCCAGCTCCCCGGCAGGGAATCAGCCCCGGCACTTT. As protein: CASSPAGNQPRHF.

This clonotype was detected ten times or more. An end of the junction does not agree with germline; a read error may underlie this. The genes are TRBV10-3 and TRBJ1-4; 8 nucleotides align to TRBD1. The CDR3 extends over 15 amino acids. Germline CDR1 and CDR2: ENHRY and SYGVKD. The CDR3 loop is CASSPGTGLGKKLFF. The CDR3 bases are TGTGCCAGCAGTCCCGGGACAGGCCTAGGGAAAAAACTGTTTTTT.

The CDR3, as DNA: TGTGCCCCAAAAAATACGGGGGGAGCTGATGGCTACACCTTC. Translation gives CAPKNTGGADGYTF. The V call is TRBV15, the J call TRBJ1-2; D is possibly TRBD1 (5 bases). The V end was cut by 11 bases, the J end by 6 bases, with 22 bases between. The CDR3 runs to 14 residues. Germline CDR1 and CDR2: LNHNV and YYDKDF (reference sequence).

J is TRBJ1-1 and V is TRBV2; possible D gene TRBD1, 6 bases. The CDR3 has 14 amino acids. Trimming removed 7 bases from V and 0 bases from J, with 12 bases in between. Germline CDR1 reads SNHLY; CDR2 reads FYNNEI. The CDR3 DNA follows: TGTGCCAGCAACTTGGACAGAGTGAACACTGAAGCTTTCTTT. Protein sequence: CASNLDRVNTEAFF.

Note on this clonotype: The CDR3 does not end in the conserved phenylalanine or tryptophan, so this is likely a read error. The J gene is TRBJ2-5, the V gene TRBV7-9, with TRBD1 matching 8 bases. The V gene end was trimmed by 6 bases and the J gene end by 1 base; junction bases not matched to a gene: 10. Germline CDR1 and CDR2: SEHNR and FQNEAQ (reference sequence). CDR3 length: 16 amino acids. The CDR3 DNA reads TGTGCCAGCAGTCCCCGACAGGGGATCGGCCAAGAGACCCAGTACTCC. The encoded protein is CASSPRQGIGQETQYS.

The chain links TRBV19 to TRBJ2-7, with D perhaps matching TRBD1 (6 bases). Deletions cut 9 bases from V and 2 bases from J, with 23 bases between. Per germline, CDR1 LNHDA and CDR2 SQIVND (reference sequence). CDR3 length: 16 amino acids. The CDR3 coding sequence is TGTGCCAGCAGCCAAGATCGAACTCAGGGGCCCTACGAGCAGTACTTC. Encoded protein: CASSQDRTQGPYEQYF.

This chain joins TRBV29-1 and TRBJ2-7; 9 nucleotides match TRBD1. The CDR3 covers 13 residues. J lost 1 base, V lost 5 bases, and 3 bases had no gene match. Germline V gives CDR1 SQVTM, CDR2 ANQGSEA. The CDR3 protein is CSVIGQGSYEQYF. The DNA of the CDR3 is TGCAGCGTTATCGGACAGGGGTCCTACGAGCAGTACTTC.

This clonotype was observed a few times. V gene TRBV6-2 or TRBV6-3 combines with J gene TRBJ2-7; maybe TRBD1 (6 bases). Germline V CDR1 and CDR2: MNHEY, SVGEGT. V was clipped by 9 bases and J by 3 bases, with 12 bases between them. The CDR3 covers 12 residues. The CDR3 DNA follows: TGTGCCAGTGGGGGCAACTTCTACGAGCAGTACTTC. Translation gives CASGGNFYEQYF.

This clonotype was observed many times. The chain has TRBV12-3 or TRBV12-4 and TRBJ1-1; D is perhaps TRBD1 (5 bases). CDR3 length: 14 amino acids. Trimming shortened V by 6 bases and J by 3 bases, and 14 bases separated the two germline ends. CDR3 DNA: TGTGCCAGCAGGGATACTGCGGGGGACACTGAAGCTTTCTTT. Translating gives CASRDTAGDTEAFF.

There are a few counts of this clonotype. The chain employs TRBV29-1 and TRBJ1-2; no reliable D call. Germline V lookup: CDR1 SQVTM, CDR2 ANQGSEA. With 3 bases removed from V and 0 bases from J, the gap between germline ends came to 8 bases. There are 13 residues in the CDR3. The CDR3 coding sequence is TGCAGCGTTGACAGGTCAGCTAACTATGGCTACACCTTC. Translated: CSVDRSANYGYTF.

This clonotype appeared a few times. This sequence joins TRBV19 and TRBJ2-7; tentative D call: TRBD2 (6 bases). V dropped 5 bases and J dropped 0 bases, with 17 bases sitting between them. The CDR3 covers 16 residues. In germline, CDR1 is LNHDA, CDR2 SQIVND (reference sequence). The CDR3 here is CASSFGGPERSYEQYF. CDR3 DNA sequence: TGTGCCAGTAGTTTCGGGGGACCGGAACGCTCCTACGAGCAGTACTTC.

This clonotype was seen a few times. CDR3 sequence: CSASRRGQGNQPQHF. The CDR3 DNA is TGCAGTGCTAGTAGGAGGGGGCAAGGCAATCAGCCCCAGCATTTT. The chain uses TRBV20-1 and TRBJ1-5, with 7 bases fitting TRBD1. V shed 3 bases and J 2 bases; nucleotides not matched to a gene: 7. Germline assignment: CDR1 DFQATT and CDR2 SNEGSKA (reference sequence). The CDR3 has 15 residues.

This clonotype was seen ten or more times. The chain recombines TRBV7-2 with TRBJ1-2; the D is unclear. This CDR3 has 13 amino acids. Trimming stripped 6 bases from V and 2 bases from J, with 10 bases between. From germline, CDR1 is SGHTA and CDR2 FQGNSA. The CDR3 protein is CASSLAGNYGYTF. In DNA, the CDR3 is TGTGCCAGCAGTTTGGCGGGAAACTATGGCTACACCTTC.

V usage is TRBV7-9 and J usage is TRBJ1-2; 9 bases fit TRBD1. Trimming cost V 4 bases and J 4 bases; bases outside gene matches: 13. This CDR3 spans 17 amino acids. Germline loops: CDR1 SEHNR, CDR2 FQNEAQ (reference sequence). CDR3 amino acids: CASSYANRGPNGYGYTF. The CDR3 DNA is TGTGCCAGCAGCTACGCGAACAGGGGGCCAAACGGCTATGGCTACACCTTC.